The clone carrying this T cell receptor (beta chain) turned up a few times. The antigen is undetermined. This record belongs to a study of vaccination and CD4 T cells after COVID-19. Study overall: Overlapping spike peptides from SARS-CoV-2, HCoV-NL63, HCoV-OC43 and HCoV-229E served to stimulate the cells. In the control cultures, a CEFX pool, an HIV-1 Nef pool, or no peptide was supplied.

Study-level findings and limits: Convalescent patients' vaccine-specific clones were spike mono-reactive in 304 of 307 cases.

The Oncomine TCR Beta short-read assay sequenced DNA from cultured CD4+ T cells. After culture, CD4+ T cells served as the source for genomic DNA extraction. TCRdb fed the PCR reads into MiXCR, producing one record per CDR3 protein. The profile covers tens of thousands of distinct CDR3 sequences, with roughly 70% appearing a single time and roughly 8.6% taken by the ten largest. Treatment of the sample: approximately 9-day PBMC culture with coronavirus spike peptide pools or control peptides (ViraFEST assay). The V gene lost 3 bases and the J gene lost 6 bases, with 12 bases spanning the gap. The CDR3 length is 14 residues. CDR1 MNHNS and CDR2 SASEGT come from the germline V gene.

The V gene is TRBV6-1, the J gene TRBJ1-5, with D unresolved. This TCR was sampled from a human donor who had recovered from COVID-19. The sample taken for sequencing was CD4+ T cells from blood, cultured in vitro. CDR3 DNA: TGTGCCAGCAGTGACCAGAAAGGTTTTCAGCCCCAGCATTTT. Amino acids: CASSDQKGFQPQHF.